One T cell receptor beta chain is described in this entry. What it recognizes is unknown. The data belong to a study of pediatric ulcerative colitis. From germline, CDR1 is SNHLY and CDR2 FYNNEI. Losses at the gene ends were 11 bases for V and 9 bases for J; bases not matched to a gene: 12. The CDR3 sequence is 15 residues long. Findings and limits, study-wide: Compared with controls, ulcerative colitis showed greater blood-rectum clone sharing. A couple of rectal clonotypes were found only in ulcerative colitis patients, all of them.

This table comes from immunoSEQ multiplex PCR, and its TCRdb copy is limited to in-frame clones, with some not included. The sample lists around 61,000 clones; 86% were seen once. What was sequenced was blood. The J gene is TRBJ2-1, the V gene TRBV2; TRBD2 matches 14 bases. This clonotype originated in a boy younger than 18 with severe ulcerative colitis. DNA for the CDR3: TGTGCCGCACGAAAGGGACTAGCGGGAGACGGTGAGCAGTTCTTC. The encoded protein is CAARKGLAGDGEQFF.